What follows are 29 T cell receptor beta chains derived from one specimen sequenced in a study of blood T cell repertoires in COVID-19. Sequencing was performed with immunoSEQ multiplex PCR; in TCRdb, only in-frame clones are kept and a portion is missing. This sample yields approximately 96,000 clones, of which nearly 95% are seen a single time; around 4% belongs to the top ten. Sequencing was carried out using peripheral blood. All receptors derive from a human donor with active COVID-19. The donor label of this sample is uncertain.

The rearrangement links TRBV7-2 to TRBJ2-5; 10 nucleotides line up with TRBD2. CDR3 length: 17 residues. Looked up from germline, CDR1 is SGHTA and CDR2 is FQGNSA. V shed 5 bases and J 7 bases; nucleotides not matched to a gene: 16. The CDR3 is CASSPGASGGRSGTQYF. CDR3 nucleotides: TGTGCCAGCAGCCCAGGGGCTAGCGGGGGAAGGAGTGGGACCCAGTACTTC.

This clone appeared a few times. The V gene is TRBV5-4, the J gene TRBJ1-5; maybe TRBD1 (5 bases). Germline-derived CDR1 and CDR2 are SGHNT and YYREEE (reference sequence). V was shortened by 4 bases and J by 5 bases, with 10 bases between the two germline ends. The length of the CDR3 is 13 residues. DNA of the CDR3: TGTGCCAGCAGCCTACGGGGGGATCAGCCCCAGCATTTT. It translates to CASSLRGDQPQHF.

The chain carries TRBV7-9 and TRBJ2-7; 10 nucleotides line up with TRBD2. Germline V gene lookup returns CDR1 SEHNR and CDR2 FQNEAQ (reference sequence). The length of the CDR3 is 16 residues. Trimming removed 3 bases from V and 3 bases from J; junction bases left unmatched: 8. DNA of the CDR3: TGTGCCAGCAGCTTTAATAGCGGGAGGATAAACTACGAGCAGTACTTC. It encodes CASSFNSGRINYEQYF. Filled out from reference TRBV7-9 and TRBJ2-7, the complete variable domain reads DTGVSQNPRHKITKRGQNVTFRCDPISEHNRLYWYRQTLGQGPEFLTYFQNEAQLEKSRLLSDRFSAERPKGSFSTLEIQRTEQGDSAMYLCASSFNSGRINYEQYFGPGTRLTVT.

V is TRBV4-3 and J is TRBJ2-1; 12 nucleotides align to TRBD2. The J segment lost 7 bases and the V segment lost 2 bases, leaving 9 bases of the junction unmatched. The CDR3 has 17 residues. Germline CDR1 LGHNA, CDR2 YSLEER. The CDR3 reads CASSQRASGRAINEQFF. In DNA, the CDR3 is TGCGCCAGCAGCCAAAGGGCTAGCGGGAGGGCCATTAATGAGCAGTTCTTC.

The chain joins TRBV7-9 to TRBJ2-7, with D possibly TRBD2 on 5 matching bases. With 4 bases removed from V and 6 bases from J, the gap between germline ends came to 13 bases. Germline V gene lookup returns CDR1 SEHNR and CDR2 FQNEAQ (reference sequence). This CDR3 comprises 13 residues. This CDR3 is CASSSSGFSEQYF. Written as DNA, the CDR3 is TGTGCCAGCAGCTCATCGGGGTTTTCCGAGCAGTACTTC.

The chain combines TRBV28 with TRBJ2-7; 7 nucleotides line up with TRBD2. The germline V gene has CDR1 MDHEN and CDR2 SYDVKM. With 2 bases clipped from V and 2 bases from J, the junction kept 15 bases outside the gene matches. CDR3 length equals 18 residues. The CDR3 DNA is TGTGCCAGCAGTTTAGGGGGGGGTCGGCAAAATCTCCCCTACGAGCAGTACTTC. This sequence encodes CASSLGGGRQNLPYEQYF. Based on the CDR3 plus reference TRBV28 and TRBJ2-7, the full variable domain is DVKVTQSSRYLVKRTGEKVFLECVQDMDHENMFWYRQDPGLGLRLIYFSYDVKMKEKGDIPEGYSVSREKKERFSLILESASTNQTSMYLCASSLGGGRQNLPYEQYFGPGTRLTVT.

The J gene is TRBJ2-5, the V gene TRBV28; tentatively, D is TRBD2 (6 bases). Trimming stripped 6 bases from V and 6 bases from J, with 14 bases between. CDR1 is MDHEN and CDR2 is SYDVKM in the germline V gene. This CDR3 is built from 13 residues. In DNA form, the CDR3 reads TGTGCCAGCAGGGGGGGACTGGGACAGACCCAGTACTTC. It codes for CASRGGLGQTQYF. Full variable domain (missing parts from reference TRBV28 and TRBJ2-5): DVKVTQSSRYLVKRTGEKVFLECVQDMDHENMFWYRQDPGLGLRLIYFSYDVKMKEKGDIPEGYSVSREKKERFSLILESASTNQTSMYLCASRGGLGQTQYFGPGTRLLVL.

The chain carries TRBV6-5 and TRBJ1-5; D might be TRBD1 (6 bases). Deletions cut 4 bases from V and 3 bases from J, with 7 bases between. The CDR3 spans 13 residues. In germline, CDR1 is MNHEY, CDR2 SVGAGI. The CDR3 region has the DNA TGTGCCAGCAGTTTGGGGGCCAATCAGCCCCAGCATTTT. Amino acids: CASSLGANQPQHF.

This clone was found a few times. V usage is TRBV5-1 and J usage is TRBJ2-7; 8 bases agree with TRBD2. Germline V gene lookup returns CDR1 SGHRS and CDR2 YFSETQ. The V gene end was trimmed by 5 bases and the J gene end by 3 bases; junction bases not matched to a gene: 7. The CDR3 consists of 14 residues. In nucleotides, the CDR3 is TGCGCCAGCAGTTTCGCGGGAGGTGACTACGAGCAGTACTTC. Amino acids: CASSFAGGDYEQYF.

This chain uses TRBV7-6 with TRBJ1-4; D call uncertain. V lost 5 bases and J lost 0, with 13 bases in between. The CDR3 has 16 residues. CDR1 SGHVS and CDR2 FNYEAQ come from the germline V gene. CDR3 residues: CASSSNSRATNEKLFF. In DNA, the CDR3 is TGTGCCAGCAGCAGCAACAGTCGAGCAACTAATGAAAAACTGTTTTTT.

This chain uses TRBV9 with TRBJ1-5; tentatively, D is TRBD1 (6 bases). Trimming removed 0 bases from V and 5 bases from J, with 12 bases in between. CDR1 is SGDLS, CDR2 YYNGEE, per germline. There are 15 residues in the CDR3. The CDR3 bases are TGTGCCAGCAGCGTAGACCCACAGGGAGATCAGCCCCAGCATTTT. Translating gives CASSVDPQGDQPQHF.

The J gene is TRBJ2-7, the V gene TRBV2; 7 nucleotides line up with TRBD2. The CDR3 covers 14 residues. CDR1 is SNHLY and CDR2 is FYNNEI in the germline V gene. The V gene end was trimmed by 3 bases and the J gene end by 2 bases; junction bases not matched to a gene: 4. The CDR3 region has the DNA TGTGCCAGCAGTGAGGGGCGGGAGACCTACGAGCAGTACTTC. It is translated as CASSEGRETYEQYF.

The chain recombines TRBV4-1 with TRBJ1-1; the D gene is possibly TRBD1 (5 bases). Between the trimmed V and J ends, which lost 1 base and 3 bases, there was a span of 12 bases. The CDR3 is 15 amino acids. Germline assignment: CDR1 MGHRA and CDR2 YSYEKL. The DNA of the CDR3 is TGCGCCAGCAGCCAAGGAGACAGACCTGACACTGAAGCTTTCTTT. Translated: CASSQGDRPDTEAFF.

The chain uses TRBV27 and TRBJ1-1, with D tentatively TRBD1 (5 bases). Germline V lookup: CDR1 MNHEY, CDR2 SMNVEV (reference sequence). Trimming took off 5 bases at V and 1 base at J, with 14 bases between the two ends. The length of the CDR3 is 15 residues. CDR3 in amino acids: CASSRSTGENTEAFF. The CDR3 bases are TGTGCCAGCAGTAGATCTACAGGAGAGAACACTGAAGCTTTCTTT.

V usage is TRBV15 and J usage is TRBJ1-2; the match to TRBD1 covers 9 bases. V was pared by 5 bases and J by 5 bases, with 12 bases of the junction left unmatched. CDR1 is LNHNV, CDR2 YYDKDF, per germline (reference sequence). The CDR3 runs 16 residues. CDR3 sequence: CATSDLGTGKGYGYTF. CDR3 nucleotide sequence: TGTGCCACCAGCGATCTTGGGACAGGGAAAGGGTATGGCTACACCTTC. The full variable domain, in which reference TRBV15 and TRBJ1-2 provide the parts outside the CDR3, is DAMVIQNPRYQVTQFGKPVTLSCSQTLNHNVMYWYQQKSSQAPKLLFHYYDKDFNNEADTPDNFQSRRPNTSFCFLDIRSPGLGDTAMYLCATSDLGTGKGYGYTFGSGTRLTVV.

This clone was counted only a few times. The J gene is TRBJ1-2, the V gene TRBV7-2, with 8 nucleotides matching TRBD1. With V trimmed by 3 bases and J by 4 bases, 4 bases remained unmatched. Germline lookup yields CDR1 SGHTA and CDR2 FQGNSA. The CDR3 spans 14 residues. This CDR3 reads CASSLTGALYGYTF. As DNA, the CDR3 is TGTGCCAGCAGCTTGACAGGGGCTCTCTATGGCTACACCTTC.

The rearrangement links TRBV7-9 to TRBJ1-5; 9 bases fit TRBD1. Trimming took 1 base from V and 3 from J; bases not matched to a gene: 7. This CDR3 spans 17 amino acids. Looked up from germline, CDR1 is SEHNR and CDR2 is FQNEAQ (reference sequence). CDR3 nucleotide sequence: TGTGCCAGCAGCTTAGACCGGACAGGGGCCGTCAATCAGCCCCAGCATTTT. It codes for CASSLDRTGAVNQPQHF.

V is TRBV5-1 and J is TRBJ1-2; 10 positions match TRBD1. V shed 4 bases, J shed 8 bases, and the junction held 8 bases outside the gene matches. Germline loops: CDR1 SGHRS, CDR2 YFSETQ. This CDR3 is 14 amino acids long. CDR3 loop: CASSVTGQGGGYTF. CDR3 nucleotide sequence: TGCGCCAGCAGCGTAACCGGACAGGGGGGCGGCTACACCTTC.

This clone appeared a single time. The chain carries TRBV10-1 and TRBJ2-7, with 9 bases aligning to TRBD2. CDR3 size: 14 residues. Germline CDR1 is WNHNN and CDR2 is SYGVQD (reference sequence). Trimming took 3 bases from V and 7 from J; bases not matched to a gene: 7. CDR3 DNA: TGCGCCAGCAGTGACGCTAGCGGGGCTATAGAGCAGTACTTC. Its translation is CASSDASGAIEQYF.

The gene calls are TRBV7-9 and TRBJ1-2; unclear D gene. Trimming stripped 1 base from V and 7 bases from J, with 13 bases between. This CDR3 has 14 amino acids. Looked up from germline, CDR1 is SEHNR and CDR2 is FQNEAQ (reference sequence). This CDR3 reads CASSLVSGKLGYTF. In nucleotides, the CDR3 is TGTGCCAGCAGCTTAGTCTCCGGGAAGCTTGGCTACACCTTC. The full variable domain, its missing parts supplied by reference TRBV7-9 and TRBJ1-2, is DTGVSQNPRHKITKRGQNVTFRCDPISEHNRLYWYRQTLGQGPEFLTYFQNEAQLEKSRLLSDRFSAERPKGSFSTLEIQRTEQGDSAMYLCASSLVSGKLGYTFGSGTRLTVV.

This clone was detected only once. The rearrangement uses TRBV19 and TRBJ1-2; 8 nucleotides match TRBD1. There are 15 residues in the CDR3. Trimming cost V 4 bases and J 8 bases; bases outside gene matches: 12. Germline V lookup: CDR1 LNHDA, CDR2 SQIVND (reference sequence). The CDR3: CASSTPLGQGGGYTF. DNA of the CDR3: TGTGCCAGTAGTACCCCCCTCGGACAGGGTGGAGGCTACACCTTC.

The J gene is TRBJ2-1, the V gene TRBV28; a possible D gene is TRBD2 (5 bases). The V gene's germline CDR1 is MDHEN and CDR2 SYDVKM. With 4 bases removed from V and 3 bases from J, the gap between germline ends came to 10 bases. The CDR3 totals 14 residues. CDR3 in DNA: TGTGCCAGCAGTTATGGACTGAACTACAATGAGCAGTTCTTC. It yields the protein CASSYGLNYNEQFF.

J is TRBJ1-2 and V is TRBV10-3, with 7 positions matching TRBD1. The V and J ends lost 5 bases and 7 bases, in that order; junction bases with no gene match: 7. The CDR3 length is 13 residues. Germline V gives CDR1 ENHRY, CDR2 SYGVKD. The CDR3 bases are TGTGCCATCAGTCCCGACAGGGCCGCTGGCTACACCTTC. Its translation is CAISPDRAAGYTF.

The chain carries TRBV7-5 and TRBJ1-4; no DNA check was done on the table's D call, TRBD1. TRBV7-5 is reported as a pseudogene. The CDR3 is 15 residues long. The DNA for the CDR3 is TGTGCCAGAAGTCAACACCCGACAACTAATGAAAAACTGTTTTTT. This translates into CARSQHPTTNEKLFF.

The rearrangement links TRBV7-8 to TRBJ1-1; D not certain. Germline V gives CDR1 SGHVS, CDR2 FQNEAQ. The CDR3 contains 16 residues. Between the trimmed V and J ends, which lost 1 base and 0 bases, there was a span of 12 bases. This CDR3 reads CASSLVEGGMNTEAFF. The CDR3 coding sequence is TGTGCCAGCAGCTTAGTGGAGGGAGGCATGAACACTGAAGCTTTCTTT.

This chain joins TRBV16 and TRBJ2-3; no clear D. Germline CDR1 and CDR2: KGHSY and FQNENV. CDR3 size: 16 residues. Trimming pared 2 bases from V and 5 bases from J, leaving 17 bases between. The CDR3 loop reads CASSQKSGQFEDTQYF. CDR3 bases: TGTGCCAGCAGCCAAAAGTCGGGTCAGTTCGAAGATACGCAGTATTTT.

This chain connects TRBV7-2 to TRBJ2-2; 10 bases match TRBD1. V was clipped by 3 bases and J by 4 bases; unmatched bases: 5. The CDR3 spans 16 residues. CDR1 and CDR2 from the germline V gene are SGHTA and FQGNSA. CDR3 bases: TGTGCCAGCAGCTTGGGGGGACAGGGGAGCACCGGGGAGCTGTTTTTT. It encodes CASSLGGQGSTGELFF. The full variable domain, in which reference TRBV7-2 and TRBJ2-2 provide the parts outside the CDR3, is GAGVSQSPSNKVTEKGKDVELRCDPISGHTALYWYRQSLGQGLEFLIYFQGNSAPDKSGLPSDRFSAERTGGSVSTLTIQRTQQEDSAVYLCASSLGGQGSTGELFFGEGSRLTVL.

This clone has just a few counts. This chain uses TRBV7-2 with TRBJ2-1; TRBD2 agrees at 8 bases. Germline V CDR1 and CDR2: SGHTA, FQGNSA. J lost 5 bases, V lost 5 bases, and 8 bases had no gene match. This CDR3 has 15 residues. The CDR3 protein is CASSPDSGTHNEQFF. Here the CDR3 DNA reads TGTGCCAGCAGCCCCGATAGCGGGACTCACAATGAGCAGTTCTTC.

This chain joins TRBV7-8 and TRBJ2-5; a possible D gene is TRBD2 (6 bases). Per the germline V gene, CDR1 is SGHVS and CDR2 is FQNEAQ. CDR3 length equals 14 residues. V was clipped by 2 bases and J by 9 bases, with 16 bases between them. CDR3 sequence: CASSLLEGAMPQYF. The CDR3 DNA is TGTGCCAGCAGCTTATTGGAGGGTGCAATGCCCCAGTACTTC.